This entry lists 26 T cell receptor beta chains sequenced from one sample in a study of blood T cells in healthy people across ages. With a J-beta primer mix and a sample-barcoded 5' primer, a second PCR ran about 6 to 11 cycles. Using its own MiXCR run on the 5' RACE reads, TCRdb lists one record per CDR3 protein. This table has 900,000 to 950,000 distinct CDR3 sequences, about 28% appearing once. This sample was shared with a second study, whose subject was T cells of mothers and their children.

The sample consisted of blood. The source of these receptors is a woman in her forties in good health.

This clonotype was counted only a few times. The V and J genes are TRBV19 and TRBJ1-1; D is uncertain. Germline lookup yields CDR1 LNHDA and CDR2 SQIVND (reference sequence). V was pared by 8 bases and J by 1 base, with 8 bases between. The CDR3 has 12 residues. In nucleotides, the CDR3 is TGTGCCAGTGCCGCGGGGAACACTGAAGCTTTCTTT. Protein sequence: CASAAGNTEAFF.

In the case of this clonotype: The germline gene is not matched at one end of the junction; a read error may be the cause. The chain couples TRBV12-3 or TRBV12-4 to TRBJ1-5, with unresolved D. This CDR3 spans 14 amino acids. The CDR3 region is CVSSLRENNQPQHF. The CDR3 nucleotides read TGTGTCAGCAGTTTAAGGGAGAACAATCAGCCCCAGCATTTT.

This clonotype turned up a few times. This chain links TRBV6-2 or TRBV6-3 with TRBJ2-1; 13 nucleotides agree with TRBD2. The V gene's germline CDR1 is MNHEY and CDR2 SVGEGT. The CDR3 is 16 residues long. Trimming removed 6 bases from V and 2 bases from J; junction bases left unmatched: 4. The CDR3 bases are TGTGCCAGCAGAGGAACTAGCGGGGGGGCCTACAATGAGCAGTTCTTC. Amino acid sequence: CASRGTSGGAYNEQFF.

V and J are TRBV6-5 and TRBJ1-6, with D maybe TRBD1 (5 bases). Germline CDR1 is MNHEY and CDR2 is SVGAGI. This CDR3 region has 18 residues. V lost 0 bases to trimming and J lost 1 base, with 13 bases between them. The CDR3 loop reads CASSYSGLRQSYNSPLHF. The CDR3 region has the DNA TGTGCCAGCAGTTACTCCGGACTCCGACAGTCCTATAATTCACCCCTCCACTTT.

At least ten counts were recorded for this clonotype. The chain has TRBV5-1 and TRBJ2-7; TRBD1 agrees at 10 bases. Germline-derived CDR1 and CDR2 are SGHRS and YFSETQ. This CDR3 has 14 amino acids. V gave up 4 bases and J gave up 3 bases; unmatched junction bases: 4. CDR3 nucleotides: TGCGCCAGCAGCGAGACAGGGGGCAACTACGAGCAGTACTTC. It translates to CASSETGGNYEQYF. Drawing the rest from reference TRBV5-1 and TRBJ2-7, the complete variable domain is KAGVTQTPRYLIKTRGQQVTLSCSPISGHRSVSWYQQTPGQGLQFLFEYFSETQRNKGNFPGRFSGRQFSNSRSEMNVSTLELGDSALYLCASSETGGNYEQYFGPGTRLTVT.

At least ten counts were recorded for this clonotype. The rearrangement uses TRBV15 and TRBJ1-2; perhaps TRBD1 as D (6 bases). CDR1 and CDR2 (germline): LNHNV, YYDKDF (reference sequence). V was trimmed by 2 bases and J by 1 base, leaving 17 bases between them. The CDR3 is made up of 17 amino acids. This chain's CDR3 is CATSRLREDRINYGYTF. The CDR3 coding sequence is TGTGCCACCAGCAGACTTAGAGAGGACAGAATTAACTATGGCTACACCTTC.

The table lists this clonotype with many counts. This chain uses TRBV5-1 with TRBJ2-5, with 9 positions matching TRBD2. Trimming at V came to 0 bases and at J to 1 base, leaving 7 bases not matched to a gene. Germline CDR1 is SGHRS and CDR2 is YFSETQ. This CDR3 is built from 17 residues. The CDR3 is CASSLAPSGKRQETQYF. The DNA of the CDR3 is TGCGCCAGCAGCTTGGCCCCTAGCGGGAAGCGCCAAGAGACCCAGTACTTC.

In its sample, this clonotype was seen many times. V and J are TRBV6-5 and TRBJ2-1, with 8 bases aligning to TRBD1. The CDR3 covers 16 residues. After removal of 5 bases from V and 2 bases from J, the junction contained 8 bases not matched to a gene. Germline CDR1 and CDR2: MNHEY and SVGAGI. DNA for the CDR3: TGTGCCAGCAGTCGGACAGGGATCTTGACCTACAATGAGCAGTTCTTC. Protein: CASSRTGILTYNEQFF.

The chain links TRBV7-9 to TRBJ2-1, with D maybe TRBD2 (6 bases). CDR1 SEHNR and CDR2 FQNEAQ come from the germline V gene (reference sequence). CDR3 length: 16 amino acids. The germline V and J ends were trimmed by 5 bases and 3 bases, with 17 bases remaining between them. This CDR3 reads CASSPRGSGFYNEQFF. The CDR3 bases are TGTGCCAGCAGCCCTCGGGGTAGCGGATTCTACAATGAGCAGTTCTTC.

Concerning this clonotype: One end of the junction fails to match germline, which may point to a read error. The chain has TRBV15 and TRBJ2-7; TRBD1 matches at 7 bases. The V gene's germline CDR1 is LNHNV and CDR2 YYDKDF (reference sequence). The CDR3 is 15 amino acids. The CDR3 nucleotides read TGTACCACCAGCGTCCGGGACAGAGCCTCCTACGAGCAGTACTTC. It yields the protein CTTSVRDRASYEQYF.

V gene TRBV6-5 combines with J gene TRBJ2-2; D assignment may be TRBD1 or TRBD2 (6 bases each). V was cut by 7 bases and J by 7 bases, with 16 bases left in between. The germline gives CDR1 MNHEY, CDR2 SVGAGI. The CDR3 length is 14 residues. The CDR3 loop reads CASKRGGGHGELFF. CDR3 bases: TGTGCCAGCAAGAGAGGAGGGGGACACGGGGAGCTGTTTTTT.

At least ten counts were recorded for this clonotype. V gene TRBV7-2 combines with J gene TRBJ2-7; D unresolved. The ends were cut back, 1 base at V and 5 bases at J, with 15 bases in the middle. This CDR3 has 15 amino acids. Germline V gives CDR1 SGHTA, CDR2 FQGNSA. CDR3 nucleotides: TGTGCCAGCAGCTTAGAGGTCCCCCCCTGGGACGAGCAGTACTTC. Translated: CASSLEVPPWDEQYF.

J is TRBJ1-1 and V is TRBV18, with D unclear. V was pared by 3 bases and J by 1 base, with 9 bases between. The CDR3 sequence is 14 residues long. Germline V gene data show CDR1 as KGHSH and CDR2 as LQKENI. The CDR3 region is CASSPVGQNTEAFF. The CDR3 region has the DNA TGTGCCAGCTCACCGGTCGGCCAGAACACTGAAGCTTTCTTT. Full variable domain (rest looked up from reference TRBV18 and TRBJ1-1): NAGVMQNPRHLVRRRGQEARLRCSPMKGHSHVYWYRQLPEEGLKFMVYLQKENIIDESGMPKERFSAEFPKEGPSILRIQQVVRGDSAAYFCASSPVGQNTEAFFGQGTRLTVV.

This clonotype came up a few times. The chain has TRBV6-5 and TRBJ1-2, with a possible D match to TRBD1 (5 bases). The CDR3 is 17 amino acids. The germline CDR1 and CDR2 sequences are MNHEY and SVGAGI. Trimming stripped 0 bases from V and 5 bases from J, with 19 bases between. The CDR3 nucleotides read TGTGCCAGCAGTTACTCTACTCCAGGGCCTCGAGGGTATGGCTACACCTTC. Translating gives CASSYSTPGPRGYGYTF.

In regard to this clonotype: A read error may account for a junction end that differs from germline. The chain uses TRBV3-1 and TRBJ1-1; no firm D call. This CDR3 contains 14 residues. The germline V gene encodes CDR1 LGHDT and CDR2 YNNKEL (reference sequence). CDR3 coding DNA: TGTGTCAGCAGCCAATACTCTATCAACACTGAAGCTTTCTTT. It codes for CVSSQYSINTEAFF.

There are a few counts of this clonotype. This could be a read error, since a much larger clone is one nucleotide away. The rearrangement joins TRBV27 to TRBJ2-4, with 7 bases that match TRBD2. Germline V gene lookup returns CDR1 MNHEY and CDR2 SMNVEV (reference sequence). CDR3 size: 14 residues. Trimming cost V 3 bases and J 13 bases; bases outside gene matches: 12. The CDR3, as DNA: TGTGCCAGCAGTTTGCTCCCTAGCGGATACGCGCAGTACTTC. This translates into CASSLLPSGYAQYF.

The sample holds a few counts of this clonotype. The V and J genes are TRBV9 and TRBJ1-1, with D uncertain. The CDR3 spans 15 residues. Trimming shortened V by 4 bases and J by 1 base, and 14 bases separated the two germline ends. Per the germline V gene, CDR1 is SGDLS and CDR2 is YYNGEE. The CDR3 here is CASSPRLTQNTEAFF. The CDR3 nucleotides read TGTGCCAGCAGCCCCCGCCTGACACAGAACACTGAAGCTTTCTTT.

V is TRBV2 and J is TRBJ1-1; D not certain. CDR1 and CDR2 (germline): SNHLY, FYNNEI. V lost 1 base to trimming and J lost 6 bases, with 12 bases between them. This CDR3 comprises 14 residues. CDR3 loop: CASSEETARAEAFF. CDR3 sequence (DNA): TGTGCCAGCAGTGAAGAAACCGCTAGAGCTGAAGCTTTCTTT. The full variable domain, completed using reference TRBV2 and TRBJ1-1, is EPEVTQTPSHQVTQMGQEVILRCVPISNHLYFYWYRQILGQKVEFLVSFYNNEISEKSEIFDDQFSVERPDGSNFTLKIRSTKLEDSAMYFCASSEETARAEAFFGQGTRLTVV.

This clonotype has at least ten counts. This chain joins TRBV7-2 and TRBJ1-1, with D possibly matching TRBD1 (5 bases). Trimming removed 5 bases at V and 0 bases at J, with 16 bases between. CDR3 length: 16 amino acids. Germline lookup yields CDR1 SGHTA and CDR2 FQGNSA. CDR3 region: CASSRDRLEMNTEAFF. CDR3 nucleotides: TGTGCCAGCAGCCGGGACCGTCTCGAGATGAACACTGAAGCTTTCTTT.

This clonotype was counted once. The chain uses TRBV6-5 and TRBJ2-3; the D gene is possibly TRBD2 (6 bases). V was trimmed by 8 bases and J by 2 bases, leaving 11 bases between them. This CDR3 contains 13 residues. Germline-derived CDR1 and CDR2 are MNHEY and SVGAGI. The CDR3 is CASRLGFTDTQYF. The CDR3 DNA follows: TGTGCCAGCCGACTAGGATTCACAGATACGCAGTATTTT.

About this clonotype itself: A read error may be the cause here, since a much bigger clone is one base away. CDR3 in amino acids: CVSSYGVTEAFF. CDR3 sequence (DNA): TGTGTCAGCAGTTACGGGGTCACTGAAGCTTTCTTT. The chain recombines TRBV6-6 with TRBJ1-1, with D unclear. The CDR3 loop spans 12 amino acids. The V gene's germline CDR1 is MNHNY and CDR2 SVGAGI (reference sequence).

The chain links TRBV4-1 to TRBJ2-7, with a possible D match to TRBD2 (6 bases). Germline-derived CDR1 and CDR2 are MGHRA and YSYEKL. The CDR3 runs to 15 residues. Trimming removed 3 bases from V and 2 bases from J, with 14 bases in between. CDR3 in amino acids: CASSHLRDSAYEQYF. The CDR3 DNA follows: TGCGCCAGCAGCCATCTTCGGGACTCCGCCTACGAGCAGTACTTC.

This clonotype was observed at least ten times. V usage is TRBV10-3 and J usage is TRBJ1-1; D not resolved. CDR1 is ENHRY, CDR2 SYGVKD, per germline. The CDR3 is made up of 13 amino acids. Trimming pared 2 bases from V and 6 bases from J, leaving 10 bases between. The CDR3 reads CAISEDREPEAFF. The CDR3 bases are TGTGCCATCAGTGAGGATCGGGAACCTGAAGCTTTCTTT.

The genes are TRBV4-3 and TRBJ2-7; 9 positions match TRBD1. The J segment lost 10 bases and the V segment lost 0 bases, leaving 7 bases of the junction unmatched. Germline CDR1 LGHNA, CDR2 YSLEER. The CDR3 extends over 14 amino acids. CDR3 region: CASSQDDGQGIQYF. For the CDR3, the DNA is TGCGCCAGCAGCCAAGATGATGGACAGGGGATACAGTACTTC.

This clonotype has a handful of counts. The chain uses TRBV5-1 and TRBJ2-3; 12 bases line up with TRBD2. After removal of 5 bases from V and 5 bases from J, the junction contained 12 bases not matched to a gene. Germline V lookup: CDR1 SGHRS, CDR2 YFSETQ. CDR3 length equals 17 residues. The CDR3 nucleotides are TGCGCCAGCAGACGATGGCCTAGCGGGGGGGCCGTAGATACGCAGTATTTT. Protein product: CASRRWPSGGAVDTQYF. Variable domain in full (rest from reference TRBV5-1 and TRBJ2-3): KAGVTQTPRYLIKTRGQQVTLSCSPISGHRSVSWYQQTPGQGLQFLFEYFSETQRNKGNFPGRFSGRQFSNSRSEMNVSTLELGDSALYLCASRRWPSGGAVDTQYFGPGTRLTVL.

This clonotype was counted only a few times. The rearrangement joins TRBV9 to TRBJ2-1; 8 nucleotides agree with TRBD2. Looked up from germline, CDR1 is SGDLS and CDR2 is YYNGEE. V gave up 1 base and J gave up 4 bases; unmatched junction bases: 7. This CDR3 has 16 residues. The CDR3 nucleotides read TGTGCCAGCAGCGTACTGCGGGGGGCGCGATACAATGAGCAGTTCTTC. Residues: CASSVLRGARYNEQFF.